At least ten counts were recorded for the clone carrying this T cell receptor (delta chain). What it binds is unknown. TCRdb attributes to this sequence the protein of a much larger clone, which differs from the DNA translation at residue 4; a read error is likely, and the protein displayed is translated from the DNA. TCRdb made new clone calls on the multiplex PCR reads using CATT. The sample shows some 51,000 delta-chain clones, more than 1.5% of them seen only once. The entry originates in a study of γδ T cells in repeated Plasmodium falciparum infection. Overall study: Age- and gender-matched Australian children served as comparison for malaria-exposed Malian children. Each infection was followed by sampling at 21 days, plus baseline and some pre-infection draws. Study-wide results and caveats: Vdelta2-negative gammadelta repertoires, largely Vdelta1+, seemingly showed infection-driven waves of new clonal selection. Compared with Australian children, Malian Vdelta2-negative repertoires seemed more clonal, less diverse, less shared.

The V gene end was trimmed by 7 bases and the J gene end by 2 bases; junction bases not matched to a gene: 17. The CDR3 consists of 19 residues. Germline assignment: CDR1 TSESDYY and CDR2 QEAYKQQN. Gammadelta T cells were flow-sorted from PBMC into Vgamma9/Vdelta2+ and Vdelta2-negative populations for bulk analysis. Material: gamma-delta T cells from blood. This chain joins TRAV38-2/DV8 and TRDJ1, with TRDD3 matching over 13 bases. TCRdb leaves out the J gene; it was filled in here by matching the DNA to germline. The receptor's source is a pool of human donors (malaria-infected and uninfected, not separated). The CDR3 sequence: CAYGMLLGDTGFWTDKLIF. The CDR3 DNA reads TGTGCTTATGGGATGCTACTGGGGGATACGGGTTTTTGGACCGATAAACTCATCTTT.